Each of the 16 T cell receptor beta chains below was sequenced from the same sample in a study of somatic mutations in cytotoxic T cells in rheumatoid arthritis. Assay used: immunoSEQ multiplex PCR; TCRdb lists only in-frame clones, some missing. The data show some 20,000 clones, about 83% seen once. The sequencing sample was made of CD8+ T cells sorted from blood. Every receptor here comes from an adult with rheumatoid arthritis.

This clone counts as medium-sized (0.01 to 0.1%). The chain carries TRBV25-1 and TRBJ2-7, with D perhaps being TRBD1 or TRBD2 (5 bases each). Trimming removed 5 bases at V and 1 base at J, with 12 bases between. There are 14 residues in the CDR3. The V gene's germline CDR1 is MGHDK and CDR2 SYGVNS. The DNA for the CDR3 is TGTGCCAGCAGTCCAGGGACGGAGTCCTACGAGCAGTACTTC. Translating gives CASSPGTESYEQYF.

The chain links TRBV9 to TRBJ2-1; TRBD2 might be the D (6 bases). There are 17 residues in the CDR3. Germline CDR1 is SGDLS and CDR2 is YYNGEE. V lost 0 bases, J lost 8 bases, and 21 bases lay in between. The CDR3 loop is CASSVEGSSALRDEQFF. As DNA, the CDR3 is TGTGCCAGCAGCGTAGAGGGGTCTAGCGCTTTAAGGGATGAGCAGTTCTTC.

This chain connects TRBV13 to TRBJ1-5; D not certain. V lost 0 bases and J 1 base, leaving 7 bases between the germline ends. The CDR3 runs to 15 residues. The germline gives CDR1 PRHDT, CDR2 FYEKMQ (reference sequence). CDR3 in DNA: TGTGCCAGCAGCTTAGGGACGGGGAGCAATCAGCCCCAGCATTTT. This sequence encodes CASSLGTGSNQPQHF.

The chain is built from TRBV7-8 and TRBJ2-1; D remains unclear. This CDR3 region has 16 residues. Germline V gene data show CDR1 as SGHVS and CDR2 as FQNEAQ. The V and J ends lost 6 bases and 0 bases respectively, with 15 bases between them. In DNA form, the CDR3 reads TGTGCCAGCAGGCACGATACCGGGTCCTCCTACAATGAGCAGTTCTTC. It translates to CASRHDTGSSYNEQFF.

This sequence joins TRBV28 and TRBJ2-7; 11 bases are shared with TRBD1. The CDR3 is 15 residues long. Germline trimming cut 5 bases from V and 2 bases from J; bases unmatched to any gene: 5. Germline assignment: CDR1 MDHEN and CDR2 SYDVKM. DNA of the CDR3: TGTGCCAGCAGTCCACGGACAGGGGGCCCCTACGAGCAGTACGTC. Translated, it gives CASSPRTGGPYEQYV.

The chain is built from TRBV7-8 and TRBJ1-1; D is ambiguous. The CDR3 length is 13 residues. Germline V lookup: CDR1 SGHVS, CDR2 FQNEAQ. V was pared by 1 base and J by 4 bases, with 7 bases between. CDR3 protein: CASSLGGTTEAFF. In DNA, the CDR3 is TGTGCCAGCAGCTTAGGGGGAACCACTGAAGCTTTCTTT.

This chain connects TRBV6-1 to TRBJ1-5; D unclear. Germline V gives CDR1 MNHNS, CDR2 SASEGT. The ends were cut back, 10 bases at V and 3 bases at J, with 16 bases in the middle. The CDR3 spans 14 residues. This chain's CDR3 is CAIRTHGNNQPQHF. CDR3 sequence (DNA): TGTGCCATCAGGACCCACGGGAACAATCAGCCCCAGCATTTT.

This clone was detected a few times. The gene calls are TRBV4-1 and TRBJ2-7, with TRBD1 matching over 9 bases. Germline V gives CDR1 MGHRA, CDR2 YSYEKL. This CDR3 is built from 16 residues. Unmatched junction bases numbered 4, after V lost 0 bases and J lost 1 base. The CDR3 loop reads CASSQDVGTGSYEQYF. The CDR3 DNA follows: TGCGCCAGCAGCCAAGATGTCGGGACAGGGTCCTACGAGCAGTACTTC.

The chain couples TRBV9 to TRBJ2-5; perhaps D is TRBD1 or TRBD2 (6 bases each). Trimming removed 0 bases from V and 5 bases from J, with 11 bases in between. In germline, CDR1 is SGDLS, CDR2 YYNGEE. The CDR3 covers 14 residues. The DNA of the CDR3 is TGTGCCAGCAGCGTAGCTGGGGGGCTGGAGACCCAGTACTTC. Translation: CASSVAGGLETQYF.

V gene TRBV6-5 combines with J gene TRBJ1-4; 9 bases fit TRBD1. This CDR3 is 15 amino acids long. V lost 2 bases to trimming and J lost 8 bases; unmatched junction nucleotides: 6. Germline assignment: CDR1 MNHEY and CDR2 SVGAGI. The CDR3 DNA reads as TGTGCCAGCAGTTACACGGGACAGGGACGGGAAAAACTGTTTTTT. Amino acid sequence: CASSYTGQGREKLFF.

This clone came up once. The rearrangement joins TRBV28 to TRBJ1-5; D gene unclear. This CDR3 comprises 15 residues. V shed 0 bases and J shed 5 bases, with 11 bases lying between them. The germline gives CDR1 MDHEN, CDR2 SYDVKM. The CDR3 loop is CASSLWQGNDQPQHF. Here the CDR3 DNA reads TGTGCCAGCAGTTTATGGCAAGGGAACGATCAGCCCCAGCATTTT. Full variable domain (missing parts from reference TRBV28 and TRBJ1-5): DVKVTQSSRYLVKRTGEKVFLECVQDMDHENMFWYRQDPGLGLRLIYFSYDVKMKEKGDIPEGYSVSREKKERFSLILESASTNQTSMYLCASSLWQGNDQPQHFGDGTRLSIL.

The chain carries TRBV7-9 and TRBJ2-4; maybe TRBD1 (6 bases). This CDR3 is built from 16 residues. V was trimmed by 1 base and J by 0 bases, leaving 10 bases between them. The germline gives CDR1 SEHNR, CDR2 FQNEAQ (reference sequence). In nucleotides, the CDR3 is TGTGCCAGCAGCTTAGGTCGGACAGTAGCCAAAAACATTCAGTACTTC. Amino acids: CASSLGRTVAKNIQYF.

This chain joins TRBV27 and TRBJ2-7; 7 bases are a match to TRBD2. V was pared by 3 bases and J by 6 bases, with 8 bases of the junction left unmatched. CDR1 is MNHEY, CDR2 SMNVEV, per germline (reference sequence). The CDR3 extends over 14 amino acids. The CDR3 DNA reads TGTGCCAGCAGTTTGGCAGCGGGACCCCGCGAGCAGTACTTC. Residues: CASSLAAGPREQYF.

The chain couples TRBV27 to TRBJ1-1; D gene uncertain. Deletions cut 3 bases from V and 1 base from J, with 6 bases between. Germline V gene data show CDR1 as MNHEY and CDR2 as SMNVEV (reference sequence). This CDR3 spans 13 amino acids. Here the CDR3 reads CASSLSANTEAFF. CDR3 in DNA: TGTGCCAGCAGTTTGTCTGCGAACACTGAAGCTTTCTTT.

The rearrangement joins TRBV4-3 to TRBJ2-1; TRBD2 matches 7 bases. The junction had 10 bases not matched to a gene; V was cut back by 3 bases and J by 2 bases. The germline V gene has CDR1 LGHNA and CDR2 YSLEER. The CDR3 spans 17 residues. The CDR3 DNA follows: TGCGCCAGCAGCCAGGTCCTGGAGGCGGGAGCCTACAATGAGCAGTTCTTC. The encoded protein is CASSQVLEAGAYNEQFF.

J is TRBJ2-7 and V is TRBV7-8, with D perhaps matching TRBD1 (6 bases). The CDR3 is 16 amino acids. Germline V gives CDR1 SGHVS, CDR2 FQNEAQ. V lost 5 bases to trimming and J lost 0 bases, with 17 bases between them. The chain's CDR3 is CASSIYREAPSYEQYV. In nucleotides, the CDR3 is TGTGCCAGCAGCATCTACAGGGAAGCCCCCTCCTACGAGCAGTACGTC.